This T cell receptor (beta chain) comes out of a study of cytomegalovirus exposure and HLA in healthy donors. Primers included in the PCR were 60 Vbeta and 13 Jbeta primers. TCRdb keeps only in-frame clones here, not all; method: immunoSEQ multiplex PCR. The sample has 150,000 to 190,000 clones, about 75% seen once. Trimming at V came to 6 bases and at J to 0 bases, leaving 4 bases not matched to a gene. Germline V gene lookup returns CDR1 LNHDA and CDR2 SQIVND (reference sequence). This CDR3 has 15 residues. Points from the study as a whole: High sensitivity and specificity were reportedly achieved when the classifier diagnosed cytomegalovirus status. Most subjects' HLA-A and HLA-B alleles were reportedly predicted from TCR beta sequences. For presence/absence analyses, sequencing depth was assumed to be roughly uniform across donors. The authors confirmed in vitro that a few CMV-associated chains were specific for CMV antigens.

This clone is a singleton in its sample. Its antigen is unknown. Sequences were obtained from PBMCs. This sequence originates from a man aged 18 to 30 in good health and CMV-seronegative. The chain joins TRBV19 to TRBJ2-7, with TRBD2 identical over 11 bases. This CDR3 reads CASSGGTSGSYEQYF. Written as DNA, the CDR3 is TGTGCCAGTAGCGGGGGGACTAGCGGCTCCTACGAGCAGTACTTC.